This paragraph reports one TCR beta chain. Relative to the germline gene, one junction end is altered; a read error may explain this. This specimen belongs to a study of blood T cell repertoires in COVID-19. Overall study context: Sites in the United States, Italy and Spain provided acute and convalescent COVID-19 samples.

Profiling relied on immunoSEQ multiplex PCR, and the TCRdb table lists in-frame clones only, not all of them. The table has 200,000 to 250,000 clones, under 85% seen once; the top ten hold roughly 1.3%. Germline V gives CDR1 MDHEN, CDR2 SYDVKM. The CDR3 is 14 amino acids. The material sequenced was peripheral blood. This sequence originates from a woman aged 30 to 39 with COVID-19, enrolled during active disease. This chain connects TRBV28 to TRBJ1-2; no firm D call. The CDR3 region is CTSSFSDTNYGYTF. The CDR3 DNA sequence: TGTACCAGCAGTTTTTCCGACACTAACTATGGCTACACCTTC.